This entry lists 16 T cell receptor beta chains sequenced from one sample in a study of T cells in narcolepsy. Sequencing was performed with immunoSEQ multiplex PCR; in TCRdb, only in-frame clones are kept and a portion is missing. Among around 22,000 clones listed, 81% were seen once. Sample: memory (CD45RA-) CD4+ T cells from blood. The receptors here all came from a human donor in good health.

This clone was seen once. The V call is TRBV4-3, the J call TRBJ2-3; D might be TRBD2 (6 bases). The CDR3 totals 14 residues. V lost 0 bases, J lost 5 bases, and 9 bases lay in between. Germline CDR1 is LGHNA and CDR2 is YSLEER. CDR3: CASSQDGGLDTQYF. The CDR3 DNA sequence: TGCGCCAGCAGCCAAGATGGGGGGTTAGATACGCAGTATTTT.

This clone has more than one count but fewer than ten. The chain links TRBV13 to TRBJ1-3; D not certain. The CDR3 loop spans 14 amino acids. V lost 5 bases to trimming and J lost 8 bases, with 16 bases between them. Germline CDR1 and CDR2: PRHDT and FYEKMQ (reference sequence). The CDR3 loop reads CASSQINLRDTIYF. Written as DNA, the CDR3 is TGTGCCAGCAGCCAGATTAACTTGCGGGACACCATATATTTT.

This clone was detected a few times. This sequence joins TRBV7-9 and TRBJ2-7; D ambiguous. Germline V gene sequence: CDR1 SEHNR, CDR2 FQNEAQ (reference sequence). This CDR3 spans 11 amino acids. The V and J ends lost 1 base and 5 bases respectively, with 3 bases between them. The CDR3 reads CASSLDHEQYF. In DNA form, the CDR3 reads TGTGCCAGCAGCTTAGATCACGAGCAGTACTTC. Full variable domain (rest looked up from reference TRBV7-9 and TRBJ2-7): DTGVSQNPRHKITKRGQNVTFRCDPISEHNRLYWYRQTLGQGPEFLTYFQNEAQLEKSRLLSDRFSAERPKGSFSTLEIQRTEQGDSAMYLCASSLDHEQYFGPGTRLTVT.

The chain uses TRBV19 and TRBJ1-6, with 8 bases fitting TRBD1. This CDR3 region has 15 residues. In germline, CDR1 is LNHDA, CDR2 SQIVND (reference sequence). V dropped 3 bases and J dropped 8; count of bases not matched to a gene: 6. CDR3 sequence reads: CASSILPGGDSPLHF. CDR3 coding DNA: TGTGCCAGTAGTATCCTCCCAGGGGGCGATTCACCCCTCCACTTT.

This rearrangement joins TRBV6-5 to TRBJ1-4; 7 bases fit TRBD1. This CDR3 contains 14 residues. Germline-derived CDR1 and CDR2 are MNHEY and SVGAGI. J lost 8 bases, V lost 6 bases, and 9 bases had no gene match. CDR3 sequence: CASSSTGAREKLFF. In nucleotides, the CDR3 is TGTGCCAGCAGCTCAACAGGGGCAAGGGAAAAACTGTTTTTT.

The chain uses TRBV2 and TRBJ1-4; tentative D call: TRBD1 (5 bases). This CDR3 is 15 amino acids long. Germline loops: CDR1 SNHLY, CDR2 FYNNEI. Trimming shortened V by 3 bases and J by 7 bases, and 15 bases separated the two germline ends. The CDR3 nucleotides are TGTGCCAGCAGTGAGAAGCGGCAGGGCGGTGAAAAACTGTTTTTT. Amino acid sequence: CASSEKRQGGEKLFF. Together with reference TRBV2 and TRBJ1-4, the CDR3 gives the full variable domain: EPEVTQTPSHQVTQMGQEVILRCVPISNHLYFYWYRQILGQKVEFLVSFYNNEISEKSEIFDDQFSVERPDGSNFTLKIRSTKLEDSAMYFCASSEKRQGGEKLFFGSGTQLSVL.

The rearrangement uses TRBV11-2 and TRBJ1-2; D is uncertain. Trimming removed 0 bases at V and 4 bases at J, with 12 bases between. In germline, CDR1 is SGHAT, CDR2 FQNNGV. The CDR3 sequence is 15 residues long. CDR3 sequence (DNA): TGTGCCAGCAGCTTAGATCAAGGCCAAAGCTATGGCTACACCTTC. It yields the protein CASSLDQGQSYGYTF.

CDR3 bases: TGCAGCGTTGAAGAAGCCTTGGGGACTGAAGCTTTCTTT. Its protein is CSVEEALGTEAFF. This rearrangement joins TRBV29-1 to TRBJ1-1; D is ambiguous. Germline V CDR1 and CDR2: SQVTM, ANQGSEA. The CDR3 is 13 amino acids. V was clipped by 0 bases and J by 5 bases, with 10 bases between them. The full variable domain, completed using reference TRBV29-1 and TRBJ1-1, is SAVISQKPSRDICQRGTSLTIQCQVDSQVTMMFWYRQQPGQSLTLIATANQGSEATYESGFVIDKFPISRPNLTFSTLTVSNMSPEDSSIYLCSVEEALGTEAFFGQGTRLTVV.

V is TRBV18 and J is TRBJ1-1, with TRBD1 matching over 7 bases. This CDR3 has 16 amino acids. V dropped 1 base and J dropped 0; count of bases not matched to a gene: 5. Germline values: CDR1 KGHSH, CDR2 LQKENI. The CDR3 DNA reads TGTGCCAGCTCACCACAACAGACAGGGTTGAACACTGAAGCTTTCTTT. This encodes CASSPQQTGLNTEAFF.

The rearrangement joins TRBV5-1 to TRBJ2-2; D is possibly TRBD2 (6 bases). The germline V and J ends were trimmed by 6 bases and 3 bases, with 33 bases remaining between them. CDR1 and CDR2 from the germline V gene are SGHRS and YFSETQ. The CDR3 sequence is 21 residues long. CDR3 residues: CASTETLGTSSLTFYTGELFF. The CDR3 DNA reads as TGCGCCAGCACCGAAACACTGGGCACTAGCAGCCTTACCTTTTACACCGGGGAGCTGTTTTTT.

The V and J genes are TRBV5-8 and TRBJ2-1, with 14 bases that match TRBD2. With V trimmed by 3 bases and J by 4 bases, 6 bases remained unmatched. CDR3 size: 17 residues. Germline CDR1 reads SGHTS; CDR2 reads YDEGEE. CDR3 nucleotides: TGTGCCAGCAGCTGGACCGGGACTAGCGGGGGTTACAATGAGCAGTTCTTC. Amino acid sequence: CASSWTGTSGGYNEQFF. Using reference TRBV5-8 and TRBJ2-1 for the parts outside the CDR3, the full variable domain is EAGVTQSPTHLIKTRGQQATLRCSPISGHTSVYWYQQALGLGLQFLLWYDEGEERNRGNFPPRFSGRQFPNYSSELNVNALELEDSALYLCASSWTGTSGGYNEQFFGPGTRLTVL.

CDR3 nucleotide sequence: TGTGCCAGCAGTGAAGGAAACCTCCGAGAGACCCAGTACTTC. This translates into CASSEGNLRETQYF. The V gene is TRBV6-1, the J gene TRBJ2-5; D is undetermined. Deletions cut 1 base from V and 4 bases from J, with 10 bases between. Per the germline V gene, CDR1 is MNHNS and CDR2 is SASEGT. The CDR3 covers 14 residues.

J is TRBJ2-4 and V is TRBV19; 10 bases are a match to TRBD1. Germline trimming cut 5 bases from V and 2 bases from J; bases unmatched to any gene: 12. CDR3 size: 18 residues. Germline-derived CDR1 and CDR2 are LNHDA and SQIVND (reference sequence). CDR3 amino acids: CASSPRDRGMVSKNIQYF. The CDR3 DNA is TGTGCCAGTAGTCCCCGGGACAGGGGTATGGTGTCCAAAAACATTCAGTACTTC.

The chain uses TRBV2 and TRBJ1-1; the D is unclear. This CDR3 is 13 amino acids long. Germline V gene lookup returns CDR1 SNHLY and CDR2 FYNNEI. V shed 5 bases and J shed 6 bases, with 13 bases lying between them. In DNA, the CDR3 is TGTGCCAGCAGTACTAACCCTGCGGCTGAAGCTTTCTTT. Translation gives CASSTNPAAEAFF. The whole variable domain, remainder taken from reference TRBV2 and TRBJ1-1, is EPEVTQTPSHQVTQMGQEVILRCVPISNHLYFYWYRQILGQKVEFLVSFYNNEISEKSEIFDDQFSVERPDGSNFTLKIRSTKLEDSAMYFCASSTNPAAEAFFGQGTRLTVV.

This clone was counted between two and nine times. The rearrangement joins TRBV5-6 to TRBJ2-3; D not certain. Per germline, CDR1 SGHDT and CDR2 YYEEEE. The CDR3 covers 14 residues. The ends were cut back, 0 bases at V and 2 bases at J, with 7 bases in the middle. The CDR3 spells CASSLEGTTDTQYF. CDR3 nucleotides: TGTGCCAGCAGCTTGGAGGGAACCACAGATACGCAGTATTTT.

This chain joins TRBV7-6 and TRBJ2-7; 8 positions agree with TRBD1. V shed 1 base, J shed 6 bases, and the junction held 5 bases outside the gene matches. The germline CDR1 and CDR2 sequences are SGHVS and FNYEAQ. The CDR3 loop spans 14 amino acids. The CDR3 bases are TGTGCCAGCAGCTTAGGGACAGGGTTCGGCGAGCAGTACTTC. Its translation: CASSLGTGFGEQYF.